This T cell receptor (beta chain) was sequenced during a study of HIV-infected patients and healthy controls. TCRdb itself ran the 5' RACE reads through MiXCR, one entry per CDR3 protein. The sample shows about 64,000 distinct CDR3 sequences, about a fifth of them seen only once. With 0 bases removed from V and 4 bases from J, the gap between germline ends came to 28 bases. Germline loops: CDR1 GTSNPN, CDR2 SVGIG (reference sequence). CDR3 length: 19 amino acids. This clonotype was observed a handful of times. This clonotype was obtained from a human donor in good health. The chain combines TRBV30 with TRBJ2-7; D perhaps matches TRBD1 (5 bases). Sequences were obtained from CD4+ T cells from blood. CDR3 coding DNA: TGTGCCTGGAGTGTACTCCGGACAAGTCGCGCTTATCTGCCTTACGAGCAGTACTTC. Its translation is CAWSVLRTSRAYLPYEQYF.